The 3 T cell receptor beta chains below were found in one sample sequenced in a study of T-cell reconstitution after alpha-beta-depleted transplantation in children. Unique molecular identifiers were built into the TCRbeta library. TCRdb redid the calling of the PCR reads with MiXCR, one entry per CDR3 protein. The sample lists approximately 420,000 distinct CDR3 sequences, about a tenth occurring once. This sample comprised PBMCs from the stem cell graft donor, obtained from the stem cell graft. Receptors originate from a human donor who donated a stem cell graft to a child with acute myeloid leukemia.

This chain links TRBV5-8 with TRBJ2-7, with 10 nucleotides matching TRBD1. This CDR3 is 13 amino acids long. Trimming took 4 bases from V and 4 from J; bases not matched to a gene: 2. CDR1 is SGHTS and CDR2 is YDEGEE in the germline V gene. The CDR3 DNA reads TGTGCCAGCAGCCGGGACAGGGGTTACGAGCAGTACGTC. Amino acid sequence: CASSRDRGYEQYV.

This clonotype turned up a few times. The chain recombines TRBV15 with TRBJ2-5; the match to TRBD1 covers 7 bases. The J segment lost 5 bases and the V segment lost 0 bases, leaving 6 bases of the junction unmatched. This CDR3 spans 15 amino acids. Germline V CDR1 and CDR2: LNHNV, YYDKDF (reference sequence). CDR3 protein: CATSRETGEWETQYF. CDR3 in DNA: TGTGCCACCAGCAGAGAAACAGGGGAATGGGAGACCCAGTACTTC.

This clonotype was detected only a few times. V usage is TRBV4-2 and J usage is TRBJ2-7; TRBD2 aligns across 13 bases. Trimming removed 4 bases from V and 7 bases from J; junction bases left unmatched: 19. The CDR3 is 19 amino acids. In germline, CDR1 is LGHNA, CDR2 YNFKEQ. In nucleotides, the CDR3 is TGTGCCAGCAGCCCTGCCCCGACTAGCGGGGGGCCGTCCCCTCGGGAGCAGTACGTC. Its protein product is CASSPAPTSGGPSPREQYV.